The T cell receptor (beta chain) described here comes from a study of Ad26.COV2.S vaccination and SARS-CoV-2 variants. V lost 5 bases and J lost 2, with 19 bases in between. Germline CDR1 and CDR2: WSHSY and SAAADI. The CDR3 covers 16 residues. Data came from immunoSEQ multiplex PCR; TCRdb stores just in-frame clones and leaves some out. This table has hundreds of thousands of clones, roughly nine tenths appearing once. The sample's treatment: 15 to 20 received Ad26.COV2.S at low or high dose, single or two shots; about 5 received placebo; per-sample allocation not given. The samples date from day 63 after the first vaccine or placebo injection.

The chain is built from TRBV10-2 and TRBJ2-7; D is perhaps TRBD1 (5 bases). Source: peripheral blood, taken in a trial of Ad26.COV2.S vaccine versus placebo. The sequence came from a person aged 18-60 years who received the Ad26.COV2.S COVID-19 vaccine or a placebo. The CDR3 region is CASSPARQTSTYEQYF. CDR3 bases: TGCGCCAGCAGTCCCGCCCGACAGACGTCAACCTACGAGCAGTACTTC.